This T cell receptor beta chain was identified in a study of cytomegalovirus exposure and HLA in healthy donors. Primers for the PCR totalled 60 Vbeta and 13 Jbeta. TCRdb's table, derived via immunoSEQ multiplex PCR, lists solely in-frame clones and lacks some. The table records some 200,000 clones, under 70% of them present only once. CDR1 SEHNR and CDR2 FQNEAQ come from the germline V gene (reference sequence). This CDR3 contains 15 residues. With 5 bases removed from V and 5 bases from J, the gap between germline ends came to 18 bases. With respect to this clone: Its target is unknown.

Regarding the study as a whole: Among TCR beta chains, those listed as cytomegalovirus-associated numbered some 160.

The TCR sequence derives from a man in his forties in good health and CMV-seropositive. Specimen: PBMCs. The chain combines TRBV7-9 with TRBJ1-1; maybe TRBD1 (5 bases). CDR3 protein: CASSLPKGYGTEAFF. DNA of the CDR3: TGTGCCAGCAGCCTGCCAAAGGGGTATGGGACTGAAGCTTTCTTT.